These 17 T cell receptor beta chains were all obtained from the same sample, sequenced in a study of control samples from healthy donors and cancer patients. Here immunoSEQ multiplex PCR was the method, and the copy in TCRdb shows in-frame clones only, minus some. The table shows over 100,000 clones, with over 85% occurring only once. The sequencing sample was made of blood. The receptors derive from a man aged 18 to 30 in good health.

J is TRBJ2-1 and V is TRBV7-2; D is unresolved. The CDR3 is 15 amino acids. Trimming pared 2 bases from V and 2 bases from J, leaving 10 bases between. The germline V gene encodes CDR1 SGHTA and CDR2 FQGNSA. The CDR3 here is CASSLKRGPYNEQFF. CDR3 coding DNA: TGTGCCAGCAGCTTAAAAAGAGGCCCCTACAATGAGCAGTTCTTC.

V gene TRBV6-5 combines with J gene TRBJ1-5; 8 positions match TRBD1. Per the germline V gene, CDR1 is MNHEY and CDR2 is SVGAGI. CDR3 length equals 15 residues. V dropped 5 bases and J dropped 0; count of bases not matched to a gene: 3. This chain's CDR3 is CASSTDRASNQPQHF. CDR3 DNA: TGTGCCAGCAGTACGGACAGGGCTAGCAATCAGCCCCAGCATTTT.

The rearrangement joins TRBV13 to TRBJ2-3, with a weak D call TRBD2 (5 bases). Trimming removed 3 bases from V and 6 bases from J, with 7 bases in between. Germline CDR1 is PRHDT and CDR2 is FYEKMQ (reference sequence). This CDR3 is 12 amino acids long. CDR3 amino acids: CASSFWRDTQYF. DNA for the CDR3: TGTGCCAGCAGCTTCTGGAGGGATACGCAGTATTTT.

The chain combines TRBV11-2 with TRBJ2-1, with 7 bases matching TRBD1. This CDR3 has 13 residues. J was trimmed by 7 bases and V by 5 bases; bases with no gene match: 5. Germline V gene data show CDR1 as SGHAT and CDR2 as FQNNGV. This CDR3 is CASSRTGQNEQFF. CDR3 DNA: TGTGCCAGCAGCCGGACAGGCCAAAATGAGCAGTTCTTC.

This clone was recorded only once. The chain couples TRBV10-1 to TRBJ2-3, with 10 bases that match TRBD2. Germline trimming cut 3 bases from V and 6 bases from J; bases unmatched to any gene: 18. Germline V CDR1 and CDR2: WNHNN, SYGVQD (reference sequence). The CDR3 runs to 19 residues. The CDR3 region is CASSDRLAGDTKKADTQYF. The DNA of the CDR3 is TGCGCCAGCAGTGATAGGCTAGCGGGGGACACGAAAAAGGCGGATACGCAGTATTTT.

V and J are TRBV5-4 and TRBJ1-2, with D unresolved. The V end lost 5 bases, the J end lost 8 bases, and 16 bases lay between the germline ends. CDR1 SGHNT and CDR2 YYREEE come from the germline V gene (reference sequence). The CDR3 extends over 13 amino acids. The CDR3 protein is CASSSDRIMGYTF. CDR3 coding DNA: TGTGCCAGCAGTTCGGACCGAATTATGGGCTACACCTTC.

This chain joins TRBV11-3 and TRBJ1-1; TRBD1 matches 8 bases. V shed 6 bases, J shed 6 bases, and the junction held 6 bases outside the gene matches. Germline V gene lookup returns CDR1 SGHNT and CDR2 YENEEA. The CDR3 runs to 13 residues. The CDR3 sequence is CASSTRGHAEAFF. The CDR3 DNA sequence: TGTGCCAGCAGTACCAGGGGGCATGCTGAAGCTTTCTTT.

The chain is built from TRBV2 and TRBJ1-2; D call uncertain. The CDR3 runs 13 residues. V shed 6 bases and J shed 4 bases, with 12 bases lying between them. Germline CDR1 reads SNHLY; CDR2 reads FYNNEI. CDR3 in DNA: TGTGCCAGCAGCGCCGCTGTGAGCTATGGCTACACCTTC. It codes for CASSAAVSYGYTF.

V usage is TRBV6-5 and J usage is TRBJ1-1; TRBD1 aligns across 7 bases. The J segment lost 7 bases and the V segment lost 5 bases, leaving 4 bases of the junction unmatched. The germline CDR1 and CDR2 sequences are MNHEY and SVGAGI. This CDR3 is built from 12 residues. CDR3 residues: CASSRDSLEAFF. CDR3 nucleotide sequence: TGTGCCAGCAGTAGGGACAGCCTTGAAGCTTTCTTT.

The rearrangement uses TRBV2 and TRBJ2-3; D perhaps matches TRBD2 (5 bases). The V gene's germline CDR1 is SNHLY and CDR2 FYNNEI. Deletions cut 4 bases from V and 0 bases from J, with 11 bases between. This CDR3 contains 15 residues. The DNA of the CDR3 is TGTGCCAGCAGTGGAAGCGGCCGGAGCACAGATACGCAGTATTTT. Encoded protein: CASSGSGRSTDTQYF. The full variable domain, in which reference TRBV2 and TRBJ2-3 provide the parts outside the CDR3, is EPEVTQTPSHQVTQMGQEVILRCVPISNHLYFYWYRQILGQKVEFLVSFYNNEISEKSEIFDDQFSVERPDGSNFTLKIRSTKLEDSAMYFCASSGSGRSTDTQYFGPGTRLTVL.

The chain recombines TRBV30 with TRBJ1-4; 10 positions match TRBD1. The CDR3 spans 14 residues. J was trimmed by 4 bases and V by 2 bases; bases with no gene match: 1. Germline V lookup: CDR1 GTSNPN, CDR2 SVGIG (reference sequence). CDR3 bases: TGTGCCTGGAGTTGGACAGGGGGTAATGAAAAACTGTTTTTT. Translation: CAWSWTGGNEKLFF.

CDR3 residues: CASSGNRGDNEQFF. CDR3 bases: TGTGCCAGCAGCGGAAACAGGGGGGACAATGAGCAGTTCTTC. The rearrangement uses TRBV6-5 and TRBJ2-1, with 8 bases matching TRBD1. The CDR3 is made up of 14 amino acids. Germline V gives CDR1 MNHEY, CDR2 SVGAGI. The trim removed 6 bases at V and 5 bases at J, leaving 6 bases unmatched.

The chain carries TRBV11-3 and TRBJ2-1; 8 bases map to TRBD1. V lost 5 bases to trimming and J lost 0 bases; unmatched junction nucleotides: 9. Per the germline V gene, CDR1 is SGHNT and CDR2 is YENEEA. The CDR3 is 17 residues long. For the CDR3, the DNA is TGTGCCAGCAGCCCTGGACAGGGAAAGGGCTCCTACAATGAGCAGTTCTTC. It codes for CASSPGQGKGSYNEQFF. Supplemented by reference TRBV11-3 and TRBJ2-1, the full variable domain reads EAGVVQSPRYKIIEKKQPVAFWCNPISGHNTLYWYLQNLGQGPELLIRYENEEAVDDSQLPKDRFSAERLKGVDSTLKIQPAELGDSAVYLCASSPGQGKGSYNEQFFGPGTRLTVL.

The rearrangement links TRBV29-1 to TRBJ1-1; D is possibly TRBD1 (6 bases). The CDR3 covers 14 residues. V was clipped by 5 bases and J by 1 base, with 14 bases between them. The germline gives CDR1 SQVTM, CDR2 ANQGSEA. CDR3 coding DNA: TGCAGCGTTTGGACAGAAATCGGGAACACTGAAGCTTTCTTT. This sequence encodes CSVWTEIGNTEAFF.

This clone has a single count. V usage is TRBV9 and J usage is TRBJ1-1; D remains unclear. Germline V CDR1 and CDR2: SGDLS, YYNGEE. The ends were cut back, 0 bases at V and 3 bases at J, with 12 bases in the middle. CDR3 size: 15 residues. CDR3 sequence: CASSVDSQWDTEAFF. For the CDR3, the DNA is TGTGCCAGCAGCGTAGACAGTCAATGGGACACTGAAGCTTTCTTT.

The genes are TRBV7-2 and TRBJ1-5, with 9 bases matching TRBD1. Germline V lookup: CDR1 SGHTA, CDR2 FQGNSA. The V gene end was trimmed by 1 base and the J gene end by 9 bases; junction bases not matched to a gene: 7. The CDR3 is 15 residues long. The CDR3 DNA reads TGTGCCAGCAGCTTAGGACAGGGGGGTAGGTCGCCCCAGCATTTT. It encodes CASSLGQGGRSPQHF.

The chain recombines TRBV6-5 with TRBJ2-2, with TRBD2 as a possible D gene (5 bases). Germline CDR1 is MNHEY and CDR2 is SVGAGI. V was cut by 6 bases and J by 1 base, with 12 bases left in between. This CDR3 has 15 amino acids. CDR3 protein: CASRTTYRNTGELFF. As DNA, the CDR3 is TGTGCCAGCAGGACTACCTACAGGAACACCGGGGAGCTGTTTTTT.